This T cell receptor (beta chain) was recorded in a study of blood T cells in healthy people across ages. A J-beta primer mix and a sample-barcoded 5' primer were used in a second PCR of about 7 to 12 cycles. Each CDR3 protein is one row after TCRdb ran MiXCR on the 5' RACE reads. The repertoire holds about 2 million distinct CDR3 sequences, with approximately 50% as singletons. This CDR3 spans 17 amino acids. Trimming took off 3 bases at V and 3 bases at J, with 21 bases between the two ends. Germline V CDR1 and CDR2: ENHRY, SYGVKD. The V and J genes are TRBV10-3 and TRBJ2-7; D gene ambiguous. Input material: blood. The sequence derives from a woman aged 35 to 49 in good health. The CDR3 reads CAISDSPEQEKNYEQYF. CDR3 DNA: TGTGCCATCAGTGACTCCCCGGAGCAGGAGAAGAACTACGAGCAGTACTTC.